This record covers a single TCR beta chain. Only in-frame clones appear in the TCRdb table, and some are missing; sequencing was by immunoSEQ multiplex PCR. The sample has 90,000 to 130,000 clones, under 75% seen once. The data originate from a study of blood T cell repertoires in COVID-19. About the study: Sites in the United States, Italy and Spain provided acute and convalescent COVID-19 samples.

CDR3 length equals 14 residues. Germline lookup yields CDR1 SGHRS and CDR2 YFSETQ. Trimming cost V 1 base and J 4 bases, with 8 bases left between them. The sequencing input was peripheral blood. This TCR derives from a woman aged 60 to 75 with acute or convalescent COVID-19. The J gene is TRBJ2-2, the V gene TRBV5-1; D may be TRBD1 (5 bases). As DNA, the CDR3 is TGCGCCAGCAGCTTGAGACAGTCCACCGGGGAGCTGTTTTTT. This encodes CASSLRQSTGELFF.